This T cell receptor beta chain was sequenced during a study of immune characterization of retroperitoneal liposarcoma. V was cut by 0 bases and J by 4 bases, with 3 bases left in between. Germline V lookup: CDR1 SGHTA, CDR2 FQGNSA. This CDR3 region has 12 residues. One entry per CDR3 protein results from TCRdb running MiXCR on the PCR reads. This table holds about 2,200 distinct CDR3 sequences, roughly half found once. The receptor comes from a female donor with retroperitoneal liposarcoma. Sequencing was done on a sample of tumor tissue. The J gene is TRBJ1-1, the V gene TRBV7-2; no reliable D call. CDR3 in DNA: TGTGCCAGCAGCTTAGCCAGCACTGAAGCTTTCTTT. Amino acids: CASSLASTEAFF.